Listed below are T cell receptor beta chains from one sample, sequenced in a study of blood T cell repertoires in COVID-19. Assay used: immunoSEQ multiplex PCR; TCRdb lists only in-frame clones, some missing. The table includes 150,000 to 200,000 clones, 87% detected once. Sequenced sample: peripheral blood. The receptors shown here come from a young man with active or convalescent COVID-19. Each CDR3 is given with its conserved first and last residue. The D gene is left open where the match is weak. Clone size is shown for a subset of rows, as once, few, many or a class of expanded clone.

V gene	clone size	D gene	J gene	CDR3 DNA	CDR3 protein
TRBV21-1	-	-	TRBJ2-5	TGTGCCAGCAGCAAAGAAGGTTTGGAGCGGGGGCTTAGTTTCGGAGAGACCCAGTACTTC	CASSKEGLERGLSFGETQYF
TRBV18	-	TRBD2	TRBJ2-2	TGTGCCAGCTCCTCCAGCGGGGCGAACACCGGGGAGCTGTTTTTT	CASSSSGANTGELFF
TRBV25-1	-	TRBD2	TRBJ2-1	TGTGCCAGCAGTGGGCTAGCGGGGGGCAATGAGCAGTTCTTC	CASSGLAGGNEQFF
TRBV6-5	-	TRBD1	TRBJ2-3	TGTGCCAGCAGTTACCCGCCGGGACAGGGAGGTACGCAGTATTTT	CASSYPPGQGGTQYF
TRBV5-6	-	TRBD2	TRBJ2-1	TGTGCCAGCAGCCAGGGACTAGCTATTGAGCAGTTCTTC	CASSQGLAIEQFF
TRBV27	-	-	TRBJ1-5	TGTGCCAGCAGTCCTCCCGGGAGCAATCAGCCCCAGCATTTT	CASSPPGSNQPQHF
TRBV29-1	-	-	TRBJ2-1	TGCAGCGTTGAAGCGGGAGAGACAAATGAGCAGTTCTTC	CSVEAGETNEQFF
TRBV9	-	TRBD2	TRBJ2-3	TGTGCCAGCAGCGTAGCGGGAGCGGGGGCCACAGATACGCAGTATTTT	CASSVAGAGATDTQYF
TRBV13	-	-	TRBJ2-1	TGTGCCAGCAGCTTAGGGGGGAGTGATGAGCAGTTCTTC	CASSLGGSDEQFF
TRBV4-1	-	TRBD2	TRBJ2-3	TGCGCCAGCAGCCAAGAGCGACTAGCGGGGGGCCCGAGACTGAGTGGCACAGATACGCAGTATTTT	CASSQERLAGGPRLSGTDTQYF
TRBV28	once	-	TRBJ1-5	TGTGCCAGCAGCCTAACTCGGGATGCTTGGTCGCCCCAGCATTTT	CASSLTRDAWSPQHF
TRBV27	-	-	TRBJ2-1	TGTGCCAGCAGTTTATATCCCCCAGGGGGGCAGGTCGATGAGCAGTTCTTC	CASSLYPPGGQVDEQFF
TRBV6-5	-	-	TRBJ2-3	TGTGCCAGCAGACCCCGGGAGCCTAGCACAGATACGCAGTATTTT	CASRPREPSTDTQYF
TRBV27	-	TRBD1	TRBJ1-5	TGTGCCAGCAGTTCCAGGGGGCCCAATCAGCCCCAGCATTTT	CASSSRGPNQPQHF
TRBV10-3	-	-	TRBJ1-6	TGTGCCATCCGTGAGGGAGGGATTTCACCCCTCCACTTT	CAIREGGISPLHF
TRBV3-1/TRBV3-2	few	TRBD2	TRBJ2-2	TGTGCCAGCAGCAGCCAAGATGGTCTAGCGGAGACCGGGGAGCTGTTTTTT	CASSSQDGLAETGELFF
TRBV2	-	TRBD1	TRBJ1-5	TGTGCCAGCAGTGATTCATTTGAGGGGGCGGGCAATCAGCCCCAGCATTTT	CASSDSFEGAGNQPQHF
TRBV18	-	-	TRBJ2-7	TGTGCCAGCTCGTCGGAGAAGTTTTTCTCCTACGAGCAGTACTTC	CASSSEKFFSYEQYF
TRBV19	-	TRBD1	TRBJ1-1	TGTGCCAGTGTGACAGGGATTGAAGCTTTCTTT	CASVTGIEAFF
TRBV5-4	few	TRBD1	TRBJ1-6	TGTGCCAGCAGCTCTTCACAGGGGGCCGGTAATTCACCCCTCCACTTT	CASSSSQGAGNSPLHF
TRBV24-1	-	TRBD1	TRBJ1-5	TGTGCCACCAGTTCCAGGGGGGCGGATAGCAATCAGCCCCAGCATTTT	CATSSRGADSNQPQHF
TRBV11-2	-	TRBD2	TRBJ2-1	TGTGCCAGCAGCTTAGACCCTAGCGGCCTTCGGTATTACAATGAGCAGTTCTTC	CASSLDPSGLRYYNEQFF
TRBV2	-	-	TRBJ1-5	TGTGCCAGCAGTGAGGGCGGGGGGCTATATCAGCCCCAGCATTTT	CASSEGGGLYQPQHF
TRBV4-1	-	TRBD2	TRBJ2-1	TGCGCCAGCAGCCATATTACTAGCGGGAGGGGGTATGAGCAGTTCTTC	CASSHITSGRGYEQFF
TRBV11-3	-	-	TRBJ1-1	TGTGCCAGCAGCTTAGGACAGTGGAACACTGAAGCTTTCTTT	CASSLGQWNTEAFF
TRBV23-1	-	-	TRBJ1-1	TGCGCCAGCAGTCATGGAGGGCGTGGGGACACTGAAGCTTTCTTT	CASSHGGRGDTEAFF
TRBV7-9	-	-	TRBJ2-7	TGTGCCAGCAGCCACCCCGCTGCAGGGGCCAAAACGGACTCCTACGAGCAGTACTTC	CASSHPAAGAKTDSYEQYF
TRBV27	-	-	TRBJ1-4	TGTGCCAGCAGTAAGCAGGGGTGGGTGTACGGTGAAAAACTGTTTTTT	CASSKQGWVYGEKLFF
TRBV2	-	-	TRBJ1-2	TGTGCCAGCAGTGCGGGCTATGGCTACACCTTC	CASSAGYGYTF
TRBV27	once	-	TRBJ1-6	TGTGCCAGCAGGCTCGGACAGAGCTATTCACCCCTCCACTTT	CASRLGQSYSPLHF
TRBV2	-	-	TRBJ2-5	TGTGCCAGCAGCTCTAGCGCAAGAGGGGAGACCCAGTACTTC	CASSSSARGETQYF
TRBV3-1/TRBV3-2	-	TRBD2	TRBJ2-2	TGTGCCAGCAGCCAAAACCTAGCGGTGAACACCGGGGAGCTGTTTTTT	CASSQNLAVNTGELFF
TRBV15	once	-	TRBJ1-2	TGTGCCACCAGCAGAGATACAGCTAACTATGGCTACACCTTC	CATSRDTANYGYTF
TRBV7-9	-	-	TRBJ2-1	TGTGCCAGCAGCTTAGGGGTGGGCTATAGCGTGGCGTTGTCCAATGAGCAGTTCTTC	CASSLGVGYSVALSNEQFF
TRBV4-2	once	-	TRBJ1-3	TGTGCCAGCAGCGGCGCCACCAGGGGCCTTACTGGAAACACCATATATTTT	CASSGATRGLTGNTIYF
TRBV25-1	once	-	TRBJ1-1	TGTGCCAGCAGTGGATGGGCGGGATATACAGTGGGCACTGAAGCTTTCTTT	CASSGWAGYTVGTEAFF
TRBV30	-	-	TRBJ1-4	TGTGCCTGGAGGGCTTACAGGGCTCGGACTAATGAAAAACTGTTTTTT	CAWRAYRARTNEKLFF
TRBV6-1	few	-	TRBJ1-6	TGTGCCAGCAGTGATCAGTCCAATCCCCCGTCCTATAATTCACCCCTCCACTTT	CASSDQSNPPSYNSPLHF
TRBV5-1	once	-	TRBJ2-5	TGCGCCAGCAGCTCGACTCCCCAAGAGACCCAGTACTTC	CASSSTPQETQYF
TRBV7-8	-	-	TRBJ2-2	TGTGCCAGCAGCTTAGTAACGGGTCCGAACACCGGGGAGCTGTTTTTT	CASSLVTGPNTGELFF
TRBV30	-	-	TRBJ2-7	TGTGCCTGGAGTAGTGACGGGTCCTACGAGCAGTACTTC	CAWSSDGSYEQYF
TRBV5-1	-	TRBD1	TRBJ1-2	TGCGCCAGCAGCTTGGGACAGGGTGCGCGTGGCTACACCTTC	CASSLGQGARGYTF
TRBV14	-	-	TRBJ2-7	TGTGCCAGCAGCCTTGGACACACCTACGAGCAGTACTTC	CASSLGHTYEQYF
TRBV24-1	-	TRBD2	TRBJ2-1	TGTGCCACCAGTGATCCTATGAGACTAGCGGGGCTCAATGAGCAGTTCTTC	CATSDPMRLAGLNEQFF
TRBV2	-	-	TRBJ1-5	TGTGCCAGCAGAGGACAGTTAAATCAGCCCCAGCATTTT	CASRGQLNQPQHF
TRBV30	-	-	TRBJ1-4	TGTGCCTGGACCAAAGACAGACACCTACAAACTAATGAAAAACTGTTTTTT	CAWTKDRHLQTNEKLFF
TRBV7-2	-	-	TRBJ2-7	TGTGCCAGCAGCTTAGTGGAGTCCTACGAGCAGTACTTC	CASSLVESYEQYF
TRBV6-5	-	-	TRBJ2-2	TGTGCCAGCAGACCGACAGGGAACACCGGGGAGCTGTTTTTT	CASRPTGNTGELFF
TRBV7-9	-	TRBD2	TRBJ2-7	TGTGCCAGCAGCACGGCCGGGAGGTTCTACGAGCAGTACTTC	CASSTAGRFYEQYF
TRBV9	-	-	TRBJ1-1	TGTGCCAGCAGCGTAGAGGTCGACAGTGAAGCTTTCTTT	CASSVEVDSEAFF
TRBV25-1	few	TRBD1	TRBJ1-2	TGTGCCAGCAGTGCGAACCCATCTACAGGGGGCTATGGCTACACCTTC	CASSANPSTGGYGYTF
TRBV15	-	TRBD1	TRBJ1-5	TGTGCCACCAGCGCCCGGACAGGCAGGATAGATAATCAGCCCCAGCATTTT	CATSARTGRIDNQPQHF
TRBV7-9	-	-	TRBJ1-2	TGTGCCAGCAGCCTCAGGGTCGGCTATGGCTACACCTTC	CASSLRVGYGYTF
TRBV2	-	-	TRBJ1-2	TGTGCCAGCAGTGAAAGCAGGATACCCTATGGCTACACCTTC	CASSESRIPYGYTF
TRBV12-5	-	-	TRBJ2-1	TGTGCTAGTGGTTTGGTAGGCAGGGGTGAGCAGTTCTTC	CASGLVGRGEQFF
TRBV10-1	-	-	TRBJ2-3	TGCGCCAGCAGGAGGCAGGGGCTGGGGGCAGATACGCAGTATTTT	CASRRQGLGADTQYF
TRBV2	-	TRBD1	TRBJ2-1	TGTGCCAGCAGTGATGAGACAGGGGTAGTGCAGTTCTTC	CASSDETGVVQFF